Included here is one TCR beta chain sequence, with context. As handled by the study authors: Quantification of nucleated cells was approximated via reference gene primer amplification. TCRdb's table, derived via immunoSEQ multiplex PCR, lists solely in-frame clones and lacks some. V, J and clone size were drawn from that table, and D and trimming were deduced from the DNA. The sample lists around 310,000 clones, 90% occurring once. The data were taken from a study of blood T cell repertoires in COVID-19. Study-wide background: Donors in the United States, Italy and Spain gave samples during acute or convalescent COVID-19.

V gave up 2 bases and J gave up 1 base, with 11 bases separating them. Germline V CDR1 and CDR2: MNHEY, SMNVEV (reference sequence). CDR3 length: 15 residues. A Seattle source enrolled patients during active infection and followed them longitudinally. The clonotype originates from a woman between 40 and 55 years old with COVID-19, enrolled during active disease. This chain links TRBV27 with TRBJ1-1; D possibly corresponds to TRBD1 (5 bases). Sequences were obtained from peripheral blood. CDR3 DNA: TGTGCCAGCAGTTTAGCGGGGCAGGGGAACACTGAAGCTTTCTTT. The encoded protein is CASSLAGQGNTEAFF.